The 10 T cell receptor beta chains below come from one sample, sequenced in a study of Ad26.COV2.S vaccination and SARS-CoV-2 variants. Only in-frame clones appear in the TCRdb table, and some are missing; sequencing was by immunoSEQ multiplex PCR. The sample shows around 350,000 clones, more than 75% of them seen only once. Stated treatment: around 19 received Ad26.COV2.S at low or high dose, single or two shots; roughly five received placebo; per-sample allocation not given. Samples were taken on day 63 after the first vaccine or placebo injection. The input for sequencing was peripheral blood, taken in a trial of Ad26.COV2.S vaccine versus placebo. These TCRs come from a person aged 18-65 years who received the Ad26.COV2.S COVID-19 vaccine or a placebo.

This chain's CDR3 is CASLSPGSSNQPQHF. CDR3 DNA: TGTGCCAGCTTAAGCCCTGGTTCTAGCAATCAGCCCCAGCATTTT. The chain uses TRBV28 and TRBJ1-5; D remains unclear. Trimming stripped 8 bases from V and 0 bases from J, with 14 bases between. Per germline, CDR1 MDHEN and CDR2 SYDVKM. CDR3 length: 15 residues.

Ten or more counts support this clone. CDR3 nucleotide sequence: TGTGCCAGCAGCTTAGGGAGCGGCGGGGCTACCACTGGAAACACCATATATTTT. Protein product: CASSLGSGGATTGNTIYF. This chain links TRBV11-2 with TRBJ1-3, with D perhaps TRBD1 (5 bases). With 1 base removed from V and 2 bases from J, the gap between germline ends came to 18 bases. The CDR3 covers 18 residues. In germline, CDR1 is SGHAT, CDR2 FQNNGV. The full variable domain, rest sourced from reference TRBV11-2 and TRBJ1-3, is EAGVAQSPRYKIIEKRQSVAFWCNPISGHATLYWYQQILGQGPKLLIQFQNNGVVDDSQLPKDRFSAERLKGVDSTLKIQPAKLEDSAVYLCASSLGSGGATTGNTIYFGEGSWLTVV.

This chain links TRBV27 with TRBJ1-2; D is possibly TRBD1 (6 bases). The CDR3 is 13 amino acids. Germline V lookup: CDR1 MNHEY, CDR2 SMNVEV (reference sequence). Deletions cut 3 bases from V and 8 bases from J, with 13 bases between. CDR3 sequence (DNA): TGTGCCAGCAGTTTCAACAGGGTCGGCGGCTACACCTTC. Translation gives CASSFNRVGGYTF.

The rearrangement uses TRBV9 and TRBJ2-5, with D maybe TRBD1 (6 bases). V was trimmed by 4 bases and J by 1 base, leaving 11 bases between them. Germline assignment: CDR1 SGDLS and CDR2 YYNGEE. CDR3 length: 14 residues. DNA for the CDR3: TGTGCCAGCAGCACAGGACAGATCCAAGAGACCCAGTACTTC. Translated, it gives CASSTGQIQETQYF.

This clone was seen a single time. This chain uses TRBV2 with TRBJ2-5; D ambiguous. Germline CDR1 SNHLY, CDR2 FYNNEI. The V end lost 5 bases, the J end lost 5 bases, and 15 bases lay between the germline ends. The CDR3 contains 14 residues. This CDR3 reads CASSTYRLRETQYF. For the CDR3, the DNA is TGTGCCAGCAGTACGTATAGATTGAGGGAGACCCAGTACTTC.

The chain joins TRBV5-4 to TRBJ2-7; D unclear. V shed 0 bases and J shed 5 bases, with 12 bases lying between them. The CDR3 consists of 14 residues. Germline V gives CDR1 SGHNT, CDR2 YYREEE (reference sequence). In DNA form, the CDR3 reads TGTGCCAGCAGCTTGGATTTTGTAACCGACGAGCAGTACTTC. Its protein product is CASSLDFVTDEQYF.

The J gene is TRBJ2-7, the V gene TRBV10-2, with 7 nucleotides matching TRBD1. The germline V gene encodes CDR1 WSHSY and CDR2 SAAADI. The CDR3 contains 13 residues. V trimming: 6 bases; J trimming: 2 bases; junction bases outside the gene matches: 4. CDR3: CASRRDRAYEQYF. CDR3 sequence (DNA): TGCGCCAGCAGAAGAGACAGGGCCTACGAGCAGTACTTC.

The V gene is TRBV27, the J gene TRBJ2-2; 14 bases align to TRBD2. Per the germline V gene, CDR1 is MNHEY and CDR2 is SMNVEV (reference sequence). With 5 bases clipped from V and 5 bases from J, the junction kept 4 bases outside the gene matches. This CDR3 comprises 16 residues. The CDR3 nucleotides are TGTGCCAGCAGTACGGGACTAGCGGGAGTGACCGGGGAGCTGTTTTTT. Amino acid sequence: CASSTGLAGVTGELFF.

This chain joins TRBV12-5 and TRBJ2-4; the D gene is possibly TRBD2 (5 bases). Per germline, CDR1 LGHNT and CDR2 FRNRAP. V was trimmed by 1 base and J by 3 bases, leaving 13 bases between them. CDR3 length: 16 amino acids. CDR3 sequence (DNA): TGTGCTAGTGGTTTGGCCTCAACTAGGAACAAAAACATTCAGTACTTC. Protein sequence: CASGLASTRNKNIQYF.

This clone has ten or more counts. The J gene is TRBJ2-7, the V gene TRBV7-9, with TRBD1 identical over 10 bases. This CDR3 spans 14 amino acids. Trimming took 3 bases from V and 6 from J; bases not matched to a gene: 5. The germline V gene has CDR1 SEHNR and CDR2 FQNEAQ (reference sequence). The CDR3 DNA sequence: TGTGCCAGCAGCTTGACAGGGGGCGCGGCCGAGCAGTACTTC. It encodes CASSLTGGAAEQYF.